This T cell receptor beta chain was retrieved from a study of tumor and adjacent non-tumor tissue in lung cancer. Study-level points and caveats: Patients with more diverse tumor TCRs had worse survival. Compared with tumor, normal lung showed significantly lower TCR diversity.

A modified ARM-PCR protocol with three rounds of nested PCR amplified TCRbeta. MiXCR was run by TCRdb on the multiplex PCR reads, yielding one entry per CDR3 protein. Of approximately 150,000 distinct CDR3 sequences listed, approximately 72% were seen once; the top ten hold 15% to 20%. This clonotype was counted a few times. The antigen is not known. The CDR3 runs to 14 residues. Germline V gene sequence: CDR1 MNHEY, CDR2 SVGEGT. V dropped 6 bases and J dropped 4 bases, with 15 bases sitting between them. No cell sorting was done before RNA was extracted from the tissue. The chain uses TRBV6-2 or TRBV6-3 and TRBJ1-1, with D possibly TRBD1 on 5 matching bases. The origin of this receptor is a man in his sixties with small cell lung cancer. Sequencing was carried out using lung tumor tissue. Here the CDR3 DNA reads TGTGCCAGCAGGGACCCTGGAGGGGTCACTGAAGCTTTCTTT. This codes for CASRDPGGVTEAFF.